Following are 17 T cell receptor beta chains from one sample sequenced in a study of T cell repertoires in cytomegalovirus infection. Each CDR3 protein is one row after TCRdb ran MiXCR on the reads. The data show around 530,000 distinct CDR3 sequences, approximately 25% seen once. Sample: PBMCs. The receptors come from a human donor in good health (CMV status not recorded). Some clones in this sample may be carry-over from other donors' samples.

The genes are TRBV20-1 and TRBJ2-1; tentatively, D is TRBD1 or TRBD2 (5 bases each). The CDR3 loop spans 16 amino acids. V gave up 4 bases and J gave up 2 bases, with 18 bases separating them. The germline V gene has CDR1 DFQATT and CDR2 SNEGSKA (reference sequence). As DNA, the CDR3 is TGCAGTGCTAAGGCGACTCCCGGGACGACCTACAATGAGCAGTTCTTC. Its protein product is CSAKATPGTTYNEQFF.

This clonotype was counted between two and nine times. The chain carries TRBV6-5 and TRBJ2-3; 8 bases are shared with TRBD2. V lost 2 bases to trimming and J lost 5 bases; unmatched junction nucleotides: 15. Per the germline V gene, CDR1 is MNHEY and CDR2 is SVGAGI. This CDR3 is 18 amino acids long. CDR3 protein: CASSYARGQAGTRDTQYF. For the CDR3, the DNA is TGTGCCAGCAGTTACGCCCGGGGCCAGGCCGGGACTAGAGATACGCAGTATTTT.

The chain combines TRBV7-2 with TRBJ1-5; possible D gene TRBD1, 6 bases. The CDR3 covers 14 residues. CDR1 and CDR2 (germline): SGHTA, FQGNSA. Deletions cut 8 bases from V and 7 bases from J, with 18 bases between. The chain's CDR3 is CASRGAGVGQPQHF. Written as DNA, the CDR3 is TGTGCCAGCCGGGGCGCAGGGGTTGGGCAGCCCCAGCATTTT.

This clonotype was detected only a few times. The chain uses TRBV10-2 and TRBJ1-3; D is ambiguous. The CDR3 loop spans 16 amino acids. Germline CDR1 and CDR2: WSHSY and SAAADI. V lost 4 bases and J lost 0, with 13 bases in between. In nucleotides, the CDR3 is TGCGCCAGCAGTGGGATCGGTTGGCCCTCTGGAAACACCATATATTTT. Its protein product is CASSGIGWPSGNTIYF.

The chain uses TRBV9 and TRBJ1-3; D call uncertain. Germline V gene lookup returns CDR1 SGDLS and CDR2 YYNGEE. Trimming shortened V by 3 bases and J by 7 bases, and 5 bases separated the two germline ends. This CDR3 has 11 residues. The CDR3 DNA follows: TGTGCCAGCAGCGCCAGGAACACCATATATTTT. It encodes CASSARNTIYF.

This chain uses TRBV9 with TRBJ2-2; D possibly corresponds to TRBD1 (6 bases). The CDR3 runs 14 residues. The germline CDR1 and CDR2 sequences are SGDLS and YYNGEE. The ends were cut back, 4 bases at V and 6 bases at J, with 13 bases in the middle. The CDR3 nucleotides are TGTGCCAGCAGCCCGTCGTGGGGGCCCGGGGAGCTGTTTTTT. It yields the protein CASSPSWGPGELFF.

This clonotype was seen a few times. The gene calls are TRBV29-1 and TRBJ1-1; no clear D. V shed 4 bases and J shed 1 base, with 10 bases lying between them. Germline V gene lookup returns CDR1 SQVTM and CDR2 ANQGSEA. The CDR3 runs 13 residues. CDR3 bases: TGCAGCGTTGCACCCAATCCGAACACTGAAGCTTTCTTT. Translated: CSVAPNPNTEAFF.

This clonotype was counted only a few times. The J gene is TRBJ2-1, the V gene TRBV7-2; TRBD2 matches 9 bases. The CDR3 loop spans 14 amino acids. The V segment lost 5 bases and the J segment 9 bases; nucleotides outside the gene matches: 8. Germline lookup yields CDR1 SGHTA and CDR2 FQGNSA. CDR3 bases: TGTGCCAGCAGCCCCTGGCGGGAGGGCCCTGAGCAGTTCTTC. It translates to CASSPWREGPEQFF. The entire variable domain, with the rest obtained from reference TRBV7-2 and TRBJ2-1, is as follows: GAGVSQSPSNKVTEKGKDVELRCDPISGHTALYWYRQSLGQGLEFLIYFQGNSAPDKSGLPSDRFSAERTGGSVSTLTIQRTQQEDSAVYLCASSPWREGPEQFFGPGTRLTVL.

This clonotype turned up a few times. The chain uses TRBV11-2 and TRBJ2-2, with D maybe TRBD2 (5 bases). From germline, CDR1 is SGHAT and CDR2 FQNNGV. The CDR3 runs 13 residues. V was cut by 5 bases and J by 7 bases, with 11 bases left in between. This CDR3 reads CASSAARGGELFF. The CDR3 DNA sequence: TGTGCCAGCAGCGCTGCCCGGGGCGGGGAGCTGTTTTTT.

The chain employs TRBV11-2 and TRBJ2-5, with D unclear. Germline-derived CDR1 and CDR2 are SGHAT and FQNNGV. The CDR3 length is 15 residues. Between the trimmed V and J ends, which lost 5 bases and 0 bases, there was a span of 13 bases. The chain's CDR3 is CASSPSGLDQETQYF. The CDR3 bases are TGTGCCAGCAGCCCCTCCGGGCTGGACCAAGAGACCCAGTACTTC.

V is TRBV9 and J is TRBJ2-2, with 10 nucleotides matching TRBD2. Germline V gene lookup returns CDR1 SGDLS and CDR2 YYNGEE. Germline trimming cut 0 bases from V and 5 bases from J; bases unmatched to any gene: 4. CDR3 length: 16 amino acids. CDR3 amino acids: CASSVGIAGGTGELFF. CDR3 in DNA: TGTGCCAGCAGCGTAGGAATAGCGGGAGGAACCGGGGAGCTGTTTTTT.

This clonotype was found many times. The gene calls are TRBV19 and TRBJ1-5; 9 bases agree with TRBD1. The trim removed 3 bases at V and 6 bases at J, leaving 0 bases unmatched. From germline, CDR1 is LNHDA and CDR2 SQIVND (reference sequence). The CDR3 totals 13 residues. The chain's CDR3 is CASSMGQGQPQHF. The CDR3 nucleotides are TGTGCCAGTAGTATGGGACAGGGTCAGCCCCAGCATTTT.

This sequence joins TRBV11-2 and TRBJ2-3, with 10 nucleotides matching TRBD2. V lost 5 bases and J lost 1; bases outside the gene matches: 9. Germline CDR1 reads SGHAT; CDR2 reads FQNNGV. The CDR3 length is 17 residues. The CDR3 protein is CASSPEGTSARTDTQYF. Written as DNA, the CDR3 is TGTGCCAGCAGCCCAGAGGGGACTAGCGCCCGCACAGATACGCAGTATTTT. Supplemented by reference TRBV11-2 and TRBJ2-3, the full variable domain reads EAGVAQSPRYKIIEKRQSVAFWCNPISGHATLYWYQQILGQGPKLLIQFQNNGVVDDSQLPKDRFSAERLKGVDSTLKIQPAKLEDSAVYLCASSPEGTSARTDTQYFGPGTRLTVL.

The chain is built from TRBV7-8 and TRBJ2-2, with 7 positions matching TRBD2. The germline V gene has CDR1 SGHVS and CDR2 FQNEAQ. This CDR3 has 16 amino acids. With V trimmed by 5 bases and J by 7 bases, 13 bases remained unmatched. CDR3 region: CASSRRGRALVGELFF. The CDR3 bases are TGTGCCAGCAGCCGAAGAGGGAGGGCCTTGGTCGGGGAGCTGTTTTTT.

This clonotype occurred a few times. V usage is TRBV27 and J usage is TRBJ1-1; D perhaps matches TRBD1 (6 bases). This CDR3 is 14 amino acids long. Germline V gene sequence: CDR1 MNHEY, CDR2 SMNVEV (reference sequence). The ends were cut back, 0 bases at V and 8 bases at J, with 13 bases in the middle. CDR3 bases: TGTGCCAGCAGTTTATCGTGGACAGCCCTGGAAGCTTTCTTT. Protein: CASSLSWTALEAFF.

This clonotype was seen only a few times. This chain uses TRBV12-3 or TRBV12-4 with TRBJ1-3; 7 bases are shared with TRBD1. V lost 6 bases and J lost 1; bases outside the gene matches: 3. There are 14 residues in the CDR3. CDR3 loop: CASRPTGSGNTIYF. Here the CDR3 DNA reads TGTGCCAGCAGACCGACAGGGTCTGGAAACACCATATATTTT.

V and J are TRBV11-2 and TRBJ2-1; TRBD2 matches at 9 bases. This CDR3 contains 16 residues. V shed 4 bases, J shed 6 bases, and the junction held 10 bases outside the gene matches. The V gene's germline CDR1 is SGHAT and CDR2 FQNNGV. CDR3 bases: TGTGCCAGCAGCTCACCCGGACTAGCGAGACCCAATGAGCAGTTCTTC. It yields the protein CASSSPGLARPNEQFF.